The source of this T cell receptor (beta chain) is a study of T cells in Graves' hyperthyroidism and ophthalmopathy. Turning to the study itself: Sampling of peripheral blood happened at initial diagnosis, prior to any treatment.

TCR beta CDR3 region amplification was performed from RNA transcripts. With the HTBI primer set, the TCR CDR3 went through a first round of RT-PCR. TCRdb called the multiplex PCR reads again in MiXCR, with one record for every CDR3 protein. This table has some 550,000 distinct CDR3 sequences, roughly 20% appearing once. Note on this clonotype: Antigen: not known.

The study excluded patients with uncontrolled infection, other autoimmune disease, pregnancy or lactation. Study-wide points: Among thyroid clonotypes expanded above 0.001, most also appeared in blood. Ophthalmopathy got predicted by the model a median around 6.8 months before its onset.

The sequence was obtained from a man between 18 and 29 years old with Graves' hyperthyroidism. Sequencing was carried out using blood.

In DNA, the CDR3 is TGTGCCAGCAGCGTAGACGGGTCATCCTATAATTCACCCCTCCACTTT. Translation: CASSVDGSSYNSPLHF. V and J are TRBV9 and TRBJ1-6; no clear D gene. The CDR3 has 16 residues. V dropped 0 bases and J dropped 1 base, with 8 bases sitting between them. From germline, CDR1 is SGDLS and CDR2 YYNGEE.